The table lists the clone carrying this TCR beta chain with a few counts. These data belong to a study of healthy donors' naive CD4 and CD8 T cells. This CDR3 has 14 amino acids. Germline values: CDR1 SGHDT, CDR2 YYEEEE. V lost 0 bases, J lost 5 bases, and 11 bases lay in between. A linear amplification protocol produced the TCR libraries from 400 to 550 ng of total RNA. One entry per CDR3 protein results from TCRdb running MiXCR on the reads. The sample holds approximately 200,000 distinct CDR3 sequences, over 60% seen once. Sequenced input: naive CD4+ and CD8+ T cells sorted from blood, pooled from several donors. The TCR was taken from a pool of human donors in good health; the sample pools cells from several healthy donors. V usage is TRBV5-6 and J usage is TRBJ2-5, with D possibly TRBD2 on 5 matching bases. The CDR3 nucleotides are TGTGCCAGCAGCTTGGCCGAGGGTTTCGAGACCCAGTACTTC. Protein product: CASSLAEGFETQYF.